What follows is one T cell receptor (beta chain) and its context. Its antigen is not known. The data stem from a study of CD8 T cells in ankylosing spondylitis. TCRdb re-called the 5' RACE reads through MiXCR, storing one row per CDR3 protein. Of some 800,000 distinct CDR3 sequences in the sample, approximately 12% were seen once. General study points: Disease-linked clones bore a CD8+ phenotype and were relatively rare in peripheral blood. Typical of ankylosing spondylitis blood, it appeared, was a TCR beta motif of roughly eight highly homologous variants.

Sequencing used blood, either unsorted or a sorted T cell fraction (not recorded which). This clonotype was sampled from a male donor with ankylosing spondylitis.

This CDR3 is CSARRHLDSYEQYF. For the CDR3, the DNA is TGCAGTGCTAGAAGGCACCTAGACTCCTACGAGCAGTACTTC. V and J are TRBV20-1 and TRBJ2-7; no definite D call. CDR1 and CDR2 (germline): DFQATT, SNEGSKA (reference sequence). The CDR3 totals 14 residues. Trimming took 2 bases from V and 0 from J, leaving 11 bases between them.